This entry lists 25 T cell receptor beta chains sequenced from one sample in a study of cytomegalovirus exposure and HLA in healthy donors. Researchers ran the PCR with 60 Vbeta and 13 Jbeta primers. Sequencing used immunoSEQ multiplex PCR; TCRdb keeps in-frame clones, though not all of them. Here the sample spans roughly 130,000 clones, around 75% being singletons. Source material: PBMCs. These TCRs come from a female donor in good health and CMV-seronegative.

This sequence joins TRBV27 and TRBJ2-2; TRBD1 might be the D (5 bases). Between the trimmed V and J ends, which lost 6 bases and 6 bases, there was a span of 11 bases. This CDR3 region has 13 residues. Per germline, CDR1 MNHEY and CDR2 SMNVEV (reference sequence). CDR3 coding DNA: TGTGCCAGCAGGGGGCTATTCCCCGGGGAGCTGTTTTTT. It encodes CASRGLFPGELFF.

On this clone: Just one base apart from a much larger clone, this may be a read error. V usage is TRBV27 and J usage is TRBJ2-7, with 7 bases fitting TRBD1. Germline V gives CDR1 MNHEY, CDR2 SMNVEV (reference sequence). V lost 6 bases, J lost 2 bases, and 4 bases stayed unmatched. The CDR3 runs 13 residues. The CDR3 reads CASSLDRTYEQYF. In DNA, the CDR3 is TGTGCCAGCAGCCTGGACAGGACCTACGAGCAGTACTTC.

V and J are TRBV29-1 and TRBJ1-1; 9 nucleotides line up with TRBD1. V lost 7 bases and J lost 2; bases outside the gene matches: 5. Germline V gives CDR1 SQVTM, CDR2 ANQGSEA. The CDR3 runs to 13 residues. CDR3 protein: CSAATGGNTEAFF. In DNA form, the CDR3 reads TGCAGCGCCGCTACAGGGGGCAACACTGAAGCTTTCTTT.

J is TRBJ2-1 and V is TRBV25-1, with 9 bases lining up with TRBD1. The length of the CDR3 is 15 residues. V dropped 3 bases and J dropped 5; count of bases not matched to a gene: 5. Germline CDR1 is MGHDK and CDR2 is SYGVNS. CDR3 region: CASSERDRAHNEQFF. As DNA, the CDR3 is TGTGCCAGCAGTGAGAGGGACAGGGCCCACAATGAGCAGTTCTTC.

J is TRBJ1-2 and V is TRBV30, with 7 bases matching TRBD1. The CDR3 length is 12 residues. Germline V gene data show CDR1 as GTSNPN and CDR2 as SVGIG (reference sequence). Trimming took 5 bases from V and 6 from J; bases not matched to a gene: 6. CDR3 bases: TGTGCCTGGGGAACAGGGGCGGATGGCTACACCTTC. Encoded protein: CAWGTGADGYTF. Full variable domain (outside the CDR3, taken from reference TRBV30 and TRBJ1-2): SQTIHQWPATLVQPVGSPLSLECTVEGTSNPNLYWYRQAAGRGLQLLFYSVGIGQISSEVPQNLSASRPQDRQFILSSKKLLLSDSGFYLCAWGTGADGYTFGSGTRLTVV.

This clone was observed a few times. The V call is TRBV7-2, the J call TRBJ2-5; D is uncertain. Germline values: CDR1 SGHTA, CDR2 FQGNSA. This CDR3 is built from 12 residues. V gave up 2 bases and J gave up 5 bases, with 6 bases separating them. DNA of the CDR3: TGTGCCAGCAGCTTATCCAGGGAGACCCAGTACTTC. It yields the protein CASSLSRETQYF.

The V call is TRBV5-4, the J call TRBJ2-5; maybe TRBD1 (6 bases). CDR3 length equals 15 residues. V gave up 1 base and J gave up 3 bases, with 13 bases separating them. Germline-derived CDR1 and CDR2 are SGHNT and YYREEE (reference sequence). The CDR3 loop reads CASSLMNQGKETQYF. CDR3 DNA: TGTGCCAGCAGCTTGATGAACCAGGGGAAAGAGACCCAGTACTTC.

The J gene is TRBJ1-2, the V gene TRBV15; the match to TRBD1 covers 8 bases. The CDR3 sequence is 15 residues long. Germline V gene data show CDR1 as LNHNV and CDR2 as YYDKDF (reference sequence). The J segment lost 8 bases and the V segment lost 0 bases, leaving 8 bases of the junction unmatched. CDR3 loop: CATSRETRGRGGYTF. CDR3 sequence (DNA): TGTGCCACCAGCAGAGAGACCAGGGGGCGCGGAGGCTACACCTTC.

This chain links TRBV7-2 with TRBJ1-1; TRBD1 matches 7 bases. CDR3 length: 15 amino acids. Trimming cost V 5 bases and J 3 bases; bases outside gene matches: 9. CDR1 is SGHTA, CDR2 FQGNSA, per germline. The DNA of the CDR3 is TGTGCCAGCAGCCCCCTAAGACAGGGCTACACTGAAGCTTTCTTT. Amino acid sequence: CASSPLRQGYTEAFF.

The genes are TRBV27 and TRBJ2-7; weak D call: TRBD1 (5 bases). With 4 bases removed from V and 2 bases from J, the gap between germline ends came to 21 bases. The germline V gene encodes CDR1 MNHEY and CDR2 SMNVEV (reference sequence). The CDR3 runs 17 residues. The CDR3 loop is CASSSRPGLGLTYEQYF. In DNA, the CDR3 is TGTGCCAGCAGTTCCCGGCCAGGGCTAGGGCTGACCTACGAGCAGTACTTC.

V is TRBV4-3 and J is TRBJ2-2; possibly TRBD2 for D (6 bases). V dropped 2 bases and J dropped 0 bases, with 10 bases sitting between them. Germline loops: CDR1 LGHNA, CDR2 YSLEER. CDR3 length: 16 residues. The CDR3 region is CASSQQTSSNTGELFF. CDR3 nucleotide sequence: TGCGCCAGCAGCCAACAGACTAGTTCGAACACCGGGGAGCTGTTTTTT.

This chain connects TRBV2 to TRBJ2-7; 7 nucleotides align to TRBD1. V was pared by 2 bases and J by 5 bases, with 6 bases of the junction left unmatched. The CDR3 has 14 amino acids. CDR1 and CDR2 (germline): SNHLY, FYNNEI. The CDR3: CASSERRGIHEQYF. CDR3 nucleotides: TGTGCCAGCAGTGAACGCAGGGGGATCCACGAGCAGTACTTC.

In its sample, this clone was seen once. The rearrangement links TRBV25-1 to TRBJ2-7; D is unresolved. Germline CDR1 reads MGHDK; CDR2 reads SYGVNS. With 6 bases removed from V and 3 bases from J, the gap between germline ends came to 9 bases. The CDR3 runs 12 residues. The CDR3 spells CASRPENYEQYF. Written as DNA, the CDR3 is TGTGCCAGCAGGCCTGAGAACTACGAGCAGTACTTC.

The chain links TRBV6-1 to TRBJ1-3; TRBD1 is a possible D gene (5 bases). V shed 11 bases and J shed 4 bases, with 18 bases lying between them. The V gene's germline CDR1 is MNHNS and CDR2 SASEGT. The CDR3 is 14 residues long. The CDR3 spells CASYSGFRGNTIYF. The CDR3 bases are TGTGCCTCTTACTCAGGGTTTCGGGGAAACACCATATATTTT.

This chain links TRBV7-9 with TRBJ2-1; TRBD1 might be the D (5 bases). The CDR3 has 14 amino acids. Germline assignment: CDR1 SEHNR and CDR2 FQNEAQ (reference sequence). The V end was cut by 4 bases, the J end by 0 bases, with 7 bases between. Here the CDR3 reads CASSSTVSYNEQFF. The CDR3 nucleotides read TGTGCCAGCAGCTCGACAGTCTCCTACAATGAGCAGTTCTTC.

The J gene is TRBJ1-1, the V gene TRBV11-2; TRBD1 aligns across 8 bases. V was pared by 4 bases and J by 4 bases, with 2 bases of the junction left unmatched. Germline V gives CDR1 SGHAT, CDR2 FQNNGV. The CDR3 totals 13 residues. The CDR3 loop is CASSSTGATEAFF. The CDR3 nucleotides are TGTGCCAGCAGCTCGACAGGGGCCACTGAAGCTTTCTTT.

In the case of this clone: This CDR3 fails to terminate in the conserved phenylalanine or tryptophan, so it likely reflects a read error. The chain uses TRBV29-1 and TRBJ1-4; D may be TRBD1 (5 bases). Germline CDR1 reads SQVTM; CDR2 reads ANQGSEA. The CDR3 is made up of 13 amino acids. Trimming stripped 3 bases from V and 8 bases from J, with 13 bases between. CDR3 nucleotide sequence: TGCAGCGTTGATGGGGCCTTTGGCGAAAAACTGTTTGTT. Translation: CSVDGAFGEKLFV.

The chain uses TRBV28 and TRBJ1-3, with unresolved D. The CDR3 has 13 residues. Per the germline V gene, CDR1 is MDHEN and CDR2 is SYDVKM. The V gene lost 7 bases and the J gene lost 7 bases, with 14 bases spanning the gap. CDR3 DNA sequence: TGTGCCAGCACCATGGGGAGTTTCAACACCATATATTTT. Translating it yields CASTMGSFNTIYF. Full variable domain (remainder filled in from reference TRBV28 and TRBJ1-3): DVKVTQSSRYLVKRTGEKVFLECVQDMDHENMFWYRQDPGLGLRLIYFSYDVKMKEKGDIPEGYSVSREKKERFSLILESASTNQTSMYLCASTMGSFNTIYFGEGSWLTVV.

The chain couples TRBV19 to TRBJ1-3; weak D call: TRBD1 (5 bases). In germline, CDR1 is LNHDA, CDR2 SQIVND (reference sequence). The CDR3 runs 17 residues. Trimming stripped 5 bases from V and 0 bases from J, with 17 bases between. CDR3 nucleotides: TGTGCCAGTAGTCCGCGGGGCCTACTTCTCTCTGGAAACACCATATATTTT. Amino acids: CASSPRGLLLSGNTIYF.

This CDR3 is CASSLGLSGTGELFF. DNA of the CDR3: TGTGCCAGCAGCTTAGGGTTAAGCGGGACCGGGGAGCTGTTTTTT. The J gene is TRBJ2-2, the V gene TRBV7-9; possibly TRBD2 for D (6 bases). Trimming cost V 1 base and J 5 bases, with 11 bases left between them. This CDR3 has 15 amino acids. Germline CDR1 is SEHNR and CDR2 is FQNEAQ (reference sequence).

This chain links TRBV4-1 with TRBJ2-3, with TRBD2 matching 10 bases. This CDR3 has 19 amino acids. Germline loops: CDR1 MGHRA, CDR2 YSYEKL. V shed 3 bases, J shed 2 bases, and the junction held 14 bases outside the gene matches. The CDR3 spells CASSHPLGETSGYTDTQYF. CDR3 coding DNA: TGCGCCAGCAGCCATCCCTTGGGAGAGACTAGCGGGTACACAGATACGCAGTATTTT.

The gene calls are TRBV10-3 and TRBJ2-2; TRBD2 matches 14 bases. The CDR3 spans 19 residues. Trimming removed 0 bases from V and 4 bases from J; junction bases left unmatched: 7. The germline V gene encodes CDR1 ENHRY and CDR2 SYGVKD. The CDR3 spells CAISESGGLAGVATGELFF. DNA for the CDR3: TGTGCCATCAGTGAGTCGGGGGGACTAGCGGGAGTAGCCACCGGGGAGCTGTTTTTT.

V and J are TRBV4-3 and TRBJ1-2; 8 bases fit TRBD1. Germline V gene lookup returns CDR1 LGHNA and CDR2 YSLEER. Trimming cost V 1 base and J 8 bases; bases outside gene matches: 12. The CDR3 consists of 16 residues. The CDR3 region is CASSQGPMDRVGGYTF. CDR3 nucleotides: TGCGCCAGCAGCCAAGGCCCTATGGACAGGGTCGGGGGCTACACCTTC.

This clone has a single count. The V gene is TRBV2, the J gene TRBJ2-3; TRBD2 agrees at 14 bases. This CDR3 contains 18 residues. Looked up from germline, CDR1 is SNHLY and CDR2 is FYNNEI. Trimming took 6 bases from V and 3 from J; bases not matched to a gene: 11. The CDR3 is CASSRGLAGALGTDTQYF. The CDR3 nucleotides are TGTGCCAGCAGCAGGGGACTAGCGGGAGCTTTAGGGACAGATACGCAGTATTTT.

This chain joins TRBV6-5 and TRBJ1-5; D gene ambiguous. The CDR3 has 15 amino acids. The germline V gene encodes CDR1 MNHEY and CDR2 SVGAGI. Trimming stripped 0 bases from V and 2 bases from J, with 8 bases between. CDR3 residues: CASSYSVAGNQPQHF. In DNA, the CDR3 is TGTGCCAGCAGTTACTCGGTAGCGGGCAATCAGCCCCAGCATTTT.